This T cell receptor (beta chain) was captured by sequencing in a study of T cell responses to AZD1222 COVID-19 vaccine. Profiling relied on immunoSEQ multiplex PCR, and the TCRdb table lists in-frame clones only, not all of them. The table has around 180,000 clones, approximately 87% seen once. CDR3 length equals 18 residues. Deletions cut 5 bases from V and 0 bases from J, with 20 bases between. The germline CDR1 and CDR2 sequences are MNHNY and SVGAGI (reference sequence). V is TRBV6-6 and J is TRBJ1-5, with a tentative D call TRBD1 (5 bases). The sequence was collected from an adult in good health. This material consisted of peripheral blood, taken on day 0 of MenACWY control vaccination. This chain's CDR3 is CASSLRAAGGYSNQPQHF. The CDR3 nucleotides are TGTGCCAGCAGTCTCAGGGCGGCTGGAGGTTATAGCAATCAGCCCCAGCATTTT.